One T cell receptor (beta chain) is described in this entry. The junction departs from the called germline gene at one end, perhaps through a read error. The CDR3 spans 14 residues. Germline V gene data show CDR1 as SGHNT and CDR2 as YYREEE (reference sequence). The sample comes from a study of blood T cell repertoires in COVID-19. Study-level information: Sites across the United States, Italy and Spain contributed samples from acute and convalescent COVID-19.

The method was immunoSEQ multiplex PCR; TCRdb's version includes in-frame clones alone and lacks a portion of them. The profile shows 240,000 or so clones, around three quarters of them singletons. This chain uses TRBV5-4 with TRBJ2-1; 13 bases line up with TRBD2. The receptor was derived from a woman at least 80 years old with acute or convalescent COVID-19. The sequencing sample was made of peripheral blood. The CDR3 sequence: CASSLDRTSGSWVF. CDR3 DNA sequence: TGTGCCAGCAGCTTGGATCGGACTAGCGGGAGTTGGGTCTTC.